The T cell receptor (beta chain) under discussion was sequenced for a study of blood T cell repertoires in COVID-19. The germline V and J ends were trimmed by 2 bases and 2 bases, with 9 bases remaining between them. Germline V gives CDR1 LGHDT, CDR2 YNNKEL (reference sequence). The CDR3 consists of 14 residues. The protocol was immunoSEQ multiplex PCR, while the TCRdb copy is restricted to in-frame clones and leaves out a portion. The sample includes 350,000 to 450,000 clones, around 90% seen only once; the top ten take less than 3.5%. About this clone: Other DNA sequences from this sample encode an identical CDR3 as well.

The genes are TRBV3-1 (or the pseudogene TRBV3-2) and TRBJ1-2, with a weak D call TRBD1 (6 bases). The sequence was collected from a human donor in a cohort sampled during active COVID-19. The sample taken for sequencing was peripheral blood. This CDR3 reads CASSQTGPNYGYTF. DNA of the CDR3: TGTGCCAGCAGCCAAACAGGGCCCAACTATGGCTACACCTTC.